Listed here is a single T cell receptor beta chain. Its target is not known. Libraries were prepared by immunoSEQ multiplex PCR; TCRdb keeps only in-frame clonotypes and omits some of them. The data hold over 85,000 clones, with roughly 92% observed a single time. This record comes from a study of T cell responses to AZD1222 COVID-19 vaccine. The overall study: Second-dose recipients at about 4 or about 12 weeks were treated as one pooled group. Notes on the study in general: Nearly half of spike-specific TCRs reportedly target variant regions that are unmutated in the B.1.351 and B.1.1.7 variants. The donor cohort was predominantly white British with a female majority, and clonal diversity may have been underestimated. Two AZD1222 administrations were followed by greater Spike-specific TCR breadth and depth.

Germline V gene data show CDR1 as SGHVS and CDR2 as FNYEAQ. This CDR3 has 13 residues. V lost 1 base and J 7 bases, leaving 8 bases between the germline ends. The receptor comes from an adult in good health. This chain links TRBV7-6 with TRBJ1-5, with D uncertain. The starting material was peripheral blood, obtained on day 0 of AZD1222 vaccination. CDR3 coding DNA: TGTGCCAGCAGCTTAGATGGGTCCCAGCCCCAGCATTTT. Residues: CASSLDGSQPQHF.